The clone carrying this TCR beta chain was counted only a few times. The authors produced TCR alpha and TCR beta cDNA libraries with sample barcodes and UMIs by 5'RACE using constant-segment primers. TCRdb reprocessed the 5' RACE reads via MiXCR and lists one record per CDR3 protein. Of a few hundred thousand distinct CDR3 sequences listed, approximately 18% are singletons. The data originate from a study of T-cell memory formation after mild COVID-19. Study-wide context: TCR clusters were mostly confined to one donor each.

The CDR3 totals 14 residues. Per the germline V gene, CDR1 is SGHRS and CDR2 is YFSETQ. V lost 4 bases and J lost 1; bases outside the gene matches: 4. This receptor was obtained from a man in his late teens or twenties who had mild COVID-19 (a few samples of this study predate the infection). Cell type and time point are not known. This chain uses TRBV5-1 with TRBJ1-2, with 7 bases that match TRBD1. Specimen: PBMCs or a T cell subset sorted from them (not recorded which). The CDR3 spells CASSQDRLNYGYTF. The CDR3 region has the DNA TGCGCCAGCAGCCAGGACAGGCTTAACTATGGCTACACCTTC.